Sequencing of this TCR beta chain was carried out in a study of identical twins. Study results and limitations: There was an excess of low generation probability in the out-of-frame alpha sequences that twins shared. For monozygotic twins, models underestimated out-of-frame TCR alpha sharing. Fewer insertions characterized abundant cord blood beta clonotypes, whereas memory repertoires showed none.

Germline V gene sequence: CDR1 SGHTA, CDR2 FQGTGA. V was pared by 5 bases and J by 2 bases, with 4 bases of the junction left unmatched. The CDR3 has 16 amino acids. Addition of a universal primer site occurred through template switching, and cDNA carried unique molecular identifiers. TCRdb redid the calling of the 5' RACE reads with MiXCR, one entry per CDR3 protein. The sample lists some 330,000 distinct CDR3 sequences; roughly 9% were seen once. This clonotype was detected only a few times. Its antigen is still unknown. V usage is TRBV7-3 and J usage is TRBJ2-6, with TRBD1 identical over 9 bases. The material sequenced was naive T cells sorted from blood. The clonotype comes from a woman in her 50s in good health. Here the CDR3 DNA reads TGTGCCAGCAGCCCCACAGGGGGCGCTGGGGCCAACGTCCTGACTTTC. Encoded protein: CASSPTGGAGANVLTF.